This TCR beta chain was obtained from a study of T cell changes during pregnancy in multiple sclerosis. This clone was observed once. This CDR3 is built from 16 residues. The J segment lost 2 bases and the V segment lost 4 bases, leaving 10 bases of the junction unmatched. CDR1 and CDR2 (germline): SGHRS, YFSETQ. Sequencing was performed with immunoSEQ multiplex PCR; in TCRdb, only in-frame clones are kept and a portion is missing. The data contain approximately 40,000 clones, over 70% of them singletons. This sequence was found in a female donor in good health, enrolled as a control in a pregnancy study. Sample: peripheral blood, taken in the first trimester of pregnancy. The chain uses TRBV5-1 and TRBJ2-7; the match to TRBD1 covers 9 bases. CDR3 sequence: CASSPAGTGLTYEQYF. DNA of the CDR3: TGCGCCAGCAGCCCGGCCGGGACAGGGCTAACCTACGAGCAGTACTTC.